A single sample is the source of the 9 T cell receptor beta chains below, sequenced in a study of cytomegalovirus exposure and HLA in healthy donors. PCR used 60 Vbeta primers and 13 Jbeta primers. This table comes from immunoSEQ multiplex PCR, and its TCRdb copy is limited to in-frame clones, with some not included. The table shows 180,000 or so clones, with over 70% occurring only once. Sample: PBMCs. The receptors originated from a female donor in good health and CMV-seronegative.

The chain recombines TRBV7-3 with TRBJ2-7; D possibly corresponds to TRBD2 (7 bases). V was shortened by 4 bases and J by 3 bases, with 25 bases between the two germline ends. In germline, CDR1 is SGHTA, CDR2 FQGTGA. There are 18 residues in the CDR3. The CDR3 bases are TGTGCCAGCAGCTCCATCATGGGGGGGGCCCCTGACCACTACGAGCAGTACTTC. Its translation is CASSSIMGGAPDHYEQYF.

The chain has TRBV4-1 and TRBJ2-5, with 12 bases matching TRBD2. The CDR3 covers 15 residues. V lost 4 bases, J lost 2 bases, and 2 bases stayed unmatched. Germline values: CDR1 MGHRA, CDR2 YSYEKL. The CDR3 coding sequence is TGCGCCAGCAGCCCCCTAGCGGGAGGGCAAGAGACCCAGTACTTC. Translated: CASSPLAGGQETQYF.

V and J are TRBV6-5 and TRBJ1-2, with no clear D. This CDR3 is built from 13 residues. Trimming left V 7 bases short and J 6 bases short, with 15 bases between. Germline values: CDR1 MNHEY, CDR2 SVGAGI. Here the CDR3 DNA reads TGTGCCAGCACCCCATCTCCCGGGAATGGCTACACCTTC. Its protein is CASTPSPGNGYTF.

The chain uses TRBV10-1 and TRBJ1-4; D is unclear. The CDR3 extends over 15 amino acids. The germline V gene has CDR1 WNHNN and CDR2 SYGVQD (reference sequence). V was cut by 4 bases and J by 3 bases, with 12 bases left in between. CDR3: CASSVGGSPNEKLFF. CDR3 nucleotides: TGCGCCAGCAGTGTGGGAGGATCTCCTAATGAAAAACTGTTTTTT.

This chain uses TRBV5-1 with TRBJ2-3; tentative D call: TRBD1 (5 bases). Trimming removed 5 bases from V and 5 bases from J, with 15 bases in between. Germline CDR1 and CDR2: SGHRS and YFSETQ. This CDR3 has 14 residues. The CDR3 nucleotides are TGCGCCAGCAGTCCCGTGGGGCCGGGAGATACGCAGTATTTT. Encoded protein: CASSPVGPGDTQYF.

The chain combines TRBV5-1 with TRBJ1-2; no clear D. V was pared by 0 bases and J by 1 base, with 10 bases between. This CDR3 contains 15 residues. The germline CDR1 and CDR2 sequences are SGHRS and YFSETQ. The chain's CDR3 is CASSLVMTGNYGYTF. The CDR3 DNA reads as TGCGCCAGCAGCTTGGTTATGACGGGTAACTATGGCTACACCTTC.

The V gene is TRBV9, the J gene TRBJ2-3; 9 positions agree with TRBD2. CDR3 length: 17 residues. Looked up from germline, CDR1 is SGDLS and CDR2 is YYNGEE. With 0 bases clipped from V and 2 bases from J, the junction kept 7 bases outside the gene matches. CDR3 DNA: TGTGCCAGCAGCGTAGGTAATAGCGGGGGTCTCACAGATACGCAGTATTTT. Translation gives CASSVGNSGGLTDTQYF.

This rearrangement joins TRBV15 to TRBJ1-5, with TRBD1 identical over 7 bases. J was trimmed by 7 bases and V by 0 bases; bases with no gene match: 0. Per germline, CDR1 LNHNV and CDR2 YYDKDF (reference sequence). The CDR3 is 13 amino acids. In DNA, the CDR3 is TGTGCCACCAGCAGAGACAGGGGGCAGCCCCAGCATTTT. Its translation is CATSRDRGQPQHF.

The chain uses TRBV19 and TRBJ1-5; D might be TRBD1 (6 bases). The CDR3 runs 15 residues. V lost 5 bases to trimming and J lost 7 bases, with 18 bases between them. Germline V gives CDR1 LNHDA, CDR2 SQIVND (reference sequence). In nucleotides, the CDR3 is TGTGCCAGTAGTCCGTCAGGCAGGGGCCGACAGCCCCAGCATTTT. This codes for CASSPSGRGRQPQHF.